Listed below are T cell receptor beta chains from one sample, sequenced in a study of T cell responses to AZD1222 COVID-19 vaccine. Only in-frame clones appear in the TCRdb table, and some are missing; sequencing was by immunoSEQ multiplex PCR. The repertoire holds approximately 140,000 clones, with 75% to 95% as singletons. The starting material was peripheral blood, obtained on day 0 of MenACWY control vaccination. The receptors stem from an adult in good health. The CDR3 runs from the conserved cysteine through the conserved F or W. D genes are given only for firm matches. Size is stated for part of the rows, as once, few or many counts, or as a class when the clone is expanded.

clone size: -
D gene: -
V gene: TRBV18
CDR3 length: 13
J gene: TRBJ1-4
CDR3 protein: CASSPNLGEKLFF
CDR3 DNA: TGTGCCAGCTCCCCTAACCTTGGTGAAAAACTGTTTTTT

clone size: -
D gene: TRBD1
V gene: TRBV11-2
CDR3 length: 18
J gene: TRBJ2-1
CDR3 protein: CASRPFAGRGISYNEQFF
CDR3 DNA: TGTGCCAGCAGGCCCTTTGCCGGCAGGGGGATTTCCTACAATGAGCAGTTCTTC

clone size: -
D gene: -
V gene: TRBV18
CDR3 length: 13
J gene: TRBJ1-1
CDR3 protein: CASSHNGDTEAFF
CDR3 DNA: TGTGCCAGCTCACATAATGGGGACACTGAAGCTTTCTTT

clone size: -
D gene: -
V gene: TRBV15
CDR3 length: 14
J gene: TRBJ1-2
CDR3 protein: CATSRDPADGQNTF
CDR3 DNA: TGTGCCACCAGCAGAGATCCCGCCGACGGCCAGAACACCTTC

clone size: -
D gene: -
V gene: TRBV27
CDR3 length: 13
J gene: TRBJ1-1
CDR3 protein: CASSLRGSTEAFF
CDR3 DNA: TGTGCCAGCAGTTTAAGGGGGAGCACTGAAGCTTTCTTT

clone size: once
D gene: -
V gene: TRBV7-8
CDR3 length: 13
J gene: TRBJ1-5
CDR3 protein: CASSPLRGQPQHF
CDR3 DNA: TGTGCCAGCAGCCCCCTCCGGGGGCAGCCCCAGCATTTT

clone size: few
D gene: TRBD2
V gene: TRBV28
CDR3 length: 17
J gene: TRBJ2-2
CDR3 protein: CASSATSGAPWTGELFF
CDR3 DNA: TGTGCCAGCAGTGCGACTAGCGGGGCGCCCTGGACCGGGGAGCTGTTTTTT

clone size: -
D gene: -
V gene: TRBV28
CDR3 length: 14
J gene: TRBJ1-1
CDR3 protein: CASSPQTGNTEAFF
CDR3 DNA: TGTGCCAGCAGTCCCCAGACAGGGAACACTGAAGCTTTCTTT

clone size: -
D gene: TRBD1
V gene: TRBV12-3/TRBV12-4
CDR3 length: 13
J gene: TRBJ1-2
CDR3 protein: CASSSGTGRGYTF
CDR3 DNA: TGTGCCAGCAGTTCCGGGACAGGGCGAGGCTACACCTTC

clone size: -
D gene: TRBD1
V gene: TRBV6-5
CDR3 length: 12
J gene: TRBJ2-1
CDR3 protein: CASSRGRYEQFF
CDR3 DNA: TGTGCCAGCAGTAGGGGGCGTTATGAGCAGTTCTTC

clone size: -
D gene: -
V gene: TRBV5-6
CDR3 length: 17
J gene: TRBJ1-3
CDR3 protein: CASSFLGAVITGNTIYF
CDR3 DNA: TGTGCCAGCAGCTTCCTGGGAGCGGTGATTACTGGAAACACCATATATTTT

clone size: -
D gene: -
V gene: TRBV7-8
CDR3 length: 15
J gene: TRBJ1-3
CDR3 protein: CASSSFPGPGNTIYF
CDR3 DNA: TGTGCCAGCAGCTCCTTCCCCGGACCCGGAAACACCATATATTTT

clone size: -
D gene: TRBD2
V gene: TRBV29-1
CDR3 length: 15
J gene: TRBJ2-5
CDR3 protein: CSVAGGGRWGETQYF
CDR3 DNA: TGCAGCGTTGCGGGGGGAGGACGGTGGGGAGAGACCCAGTACTTC

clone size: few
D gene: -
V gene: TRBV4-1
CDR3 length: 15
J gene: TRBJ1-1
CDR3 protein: CASSQYSTGNTEAFF
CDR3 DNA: TGCGCCAGCAGCCAATACTCGACAGGGAACACTGAAGCTTTCTTT

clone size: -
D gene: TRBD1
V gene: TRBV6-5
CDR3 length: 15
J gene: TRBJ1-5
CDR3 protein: CAGPGQGVGNQPQHF
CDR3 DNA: TGTGCCGGACCGGGACAGGGAGTGGGGAATCAGCCCCAGCATTTT

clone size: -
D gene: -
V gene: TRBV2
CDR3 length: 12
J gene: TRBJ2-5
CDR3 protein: CASSGREETQYF
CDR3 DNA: TGTGCCAGCAGTGGCAGAGAAGAGACCCAGTACTTC

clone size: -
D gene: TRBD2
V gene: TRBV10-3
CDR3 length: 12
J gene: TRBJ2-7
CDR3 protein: CAITSGGYEQYF
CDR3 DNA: TGTGCCATCACTAGCGGGGGCTACGAGCAGTACTTC

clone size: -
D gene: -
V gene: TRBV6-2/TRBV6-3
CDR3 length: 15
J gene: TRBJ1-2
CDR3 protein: CASSKNPGIYYGYTF
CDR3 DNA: TGTGCCAGCAGTAAAAATCCCGGGATCTACTATGGCTACACCTTC

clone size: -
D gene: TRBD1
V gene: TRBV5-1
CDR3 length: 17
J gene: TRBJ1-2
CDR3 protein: CASSLGQGYTHNYGYTF
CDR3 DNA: TGCGCCAGCAGCTTGGGACAGGGCTATACCCACAACTATGGCTACACCTTC

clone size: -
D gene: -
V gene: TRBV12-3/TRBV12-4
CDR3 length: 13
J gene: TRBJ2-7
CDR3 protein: CASSSGLPTEQYF
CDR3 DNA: TGTGCCAGCAGCTCCGGCCTCCCAACCGAGCAGTACTTC

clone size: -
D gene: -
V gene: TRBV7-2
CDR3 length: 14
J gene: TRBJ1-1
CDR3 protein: CASSLARENTEAFF
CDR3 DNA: TGTGCCAGCAGCTTAGCGAGGGAAAACACTGAAGCTTTCTTT

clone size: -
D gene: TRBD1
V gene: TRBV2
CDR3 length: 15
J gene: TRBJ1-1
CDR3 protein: CASSVRDSMNTEAFF
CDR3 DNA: TGTGCCAGCAGTGTTAGGGACAGCATGAACACTGAAGCTTTCTTT

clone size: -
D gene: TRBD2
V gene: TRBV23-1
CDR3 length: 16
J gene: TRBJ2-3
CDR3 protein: CASTAGTSGRTDTQYF
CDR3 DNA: TGCGCCAGCACCGCCGGGACTAGCGGGAGGACAGATACGCAGTATTTT